Reported below is one T cell receptor (beta chain). Some clones are missing from TCRdb's copy, which holds only in-frame ones; the method was immunoSEQ multiplex PCR. The sample includes about 120,000 clones, roughly 90% of them seen just once. This sample was taken from a study of control samples from healthy donors and cancer patients. The sequenced sample consisted of blood. The source of this sequence is a man aged 45-65 years in good health.

CDR3 in DNA: TGTGCCTGGAGTGTGGCGGGGGGTACCCAGTACTTC. It yields the protein CAWSVAGGTQYF. V is TRBV30 and J is TRBJ2-5, with 8 bases that match TRBD2. The CDR3 runs 12 residues. The J segment lost 8 bases and the V segment lost 0 bases, leaving 2 bases of the junction unmatched. Germline CDR1 is GTSNPN and CDR2 is SVGIG (reference sequence).